Below, one T cell receptor beta chain is given with its context. The sample originates from a study of CD8 T cells in Susac syndrome. The CDR3 has 21 residues. CDR1 is SQVTM and CDR2 is ANQGSEA in the germline V gene. V shed 2 bases and J shed 0 bases, with 29 bases lying between them. Reverse transcription used roughly 0.5 to 1 ug RNA and random hexamers. The immunoSEQ assay covered 54 Vbeta and 13 Jbeta segments for CDR3. Via MiXCR, TCRdb re-called the immunoSEQ multiplex PCR reads, giving one row per CDR3 protein. The sample yields some 260,000 distinct CDR3 sequences, 70% to 90% seen once. The clonotype was recovered from a human donor with multiple sclerosis. Sequencing was performed on CD8+ T cells from PBMCs. V gene TRBV29-1 combines with J gene TRBJ2-4; D is possibly TRBD2 (6 bases). The CDR3 nucleotides are TGCAGCGTTGAAAGGCTAGCGCGGGATCCCCCGACCGAACTAGCCAAAAACATTCAGTACTTC. As protein: CSVERLARDPPTELAKNIQYF. Full variable domain (outside the CDR3, taken from reference TRBV29-1 and TRBJ2-4): SAVISQKPSRDICQRGTSLTIQCQVDSQVTMMFWYRQQPGQSLTLIATANQGSEATYESGFVIDKFPISRPNLTFSTLTVSNMSPEDSSIYLCSVERLARDPPTELAKNIQYFGAGTRLSVL.